The sequence of this T cell receptor (beta chain) was determined in a study of blood T cells in healthy people across ages. This clonotype was seen a handful of times. Alongside a J-beta primer mix, a sample-barcoded 5' primer served in a second PCR lasting about 7 to 12 cycles. TCRdb re-called the 5' RACE reads with MiXCR, one entry per CDR3 protein. The table shows 450,000 to 600,000 distinct CDR3 sequences, with about 29% occurring only once. The CDR3 spans 13 residues. Germline CDR1 reads SGHRS; CDR2 reads YFSETQ. V lost 7 bases and J lost 6, with 17 bases in between. The data also belong to a second study, concerning T cells of mothers and their children. In that study: There were over 8.5 million TCR beta CDR3 reads from each mother and approximately 2.9 million from each child. Related and unrelated pairs show similar shaping of TCR recombination output by thymic selection.

The TCR sequence derives from a boy aged 2-15 years in good health. Input material: blood. V usage is TRBV5-1 and J usage is TRBJ2-7; D gene uncertain. The CDR3 loop is CASRQWVTSEQYF. The DNA of the CDR3 is TGCGCCAGCCGTCAGTGGGTGACCAGCGAGCAGTACTTC.